The 21 T cell receptor beta chains listed next were all sequenced from one sample in a study of T cell responses to AZD1222 COVID-19 vaccine. Sequenced by immunoSEQ multiplex PCR; TCRdb stores in-frame clones only, minus some. The sample carries 80,000 to 90,000 clones, about 90% recorded once. Here the sequenced sample was peripheral blood, taken on day 0 of MenACWY control vaccination. These receptors were obtained from an adult in good health.

V usage is TRBV3-1 (or the pseudogene TRBV3-2) and J usage is TRBJ2-7; 8 bases fit TRBD1. J was trimmed by 4 bases and V by 1 base; bases with no gene match: 6. Germline V gene data show CDR1 as LGHDT and CDR2 as YNNKEL (reference sequence). The CDR3 extends over 15 amino acids. The CDR3 loop reads CASSQATGGIYEQYF. The CDR3 nucleotides are TGTGCCAGCAGCCAAGCAACAGGGGGAATTTACGAGCAGTACTTC.

The V and J genes are TRBV16 and TRBJ1-2; D ambiguous. Germline CDR1 is KGHSY and CDR2 is FQNENV. The V end lost 0 bases, the J end lost 5 bases, and 7 bases lay between the germline ends. The CDR3 is 13 amino acids. This chain's CDR3 is CASSQSQLYGYTF. In DNA form, the CDR3 reads TGTGCCAGCAGCCAATCCCAATTATATGGCTACACCTTC.

The chain links TRBV7-2 to TRBJ1-2; D uncertain. The CDR3 runs 11 residues. Germline CDR1 reads SGHTA; CDR2 reads FQGNSA. The ends were cut back, 5 bases at V and 14 bases at J, with 15 bases in the middle. In nucleotides, the CDR3 is TGTGCCAGCAGCCCCCGGGAGTGGGCGACCTTC. It encodes CASSPREWATF.

This rearrangement joins TRBV19 to TRBJ1-4; D gene uncertain. This CDR3 comprises 15 residues. Germline V CDR1 and CDR2: LNHDA, SQIVND (reference sequence). The V end was cut by 3 bases, the J end by 7 bases, with 15 bases between. The CDR3, as DNA: TGTGCCAGTAGTATCTCCAGAATTCAGAGTGAAAAACTGTTTTTT. Protein: CASSISRIQSEKLFF.

The chain combines TRBV7-9 with TRBJ1-3; no clear D gene. Trimming took 4 bases from V and 4 from J, leaving 14 bases between them. CDR1 SEHNR and CDR2 FQNEAQ come from the germline V gene (reference sequence). The CDR3 consists of 15 residues. This chain's CDR3 is CASSSLEGAGNTIYF. The CDR3 coding sequence is TGTGCCAGCAGCTCCCTCGAAGGAGCCGGAAACACCATATATTTT. The full variable domain, rest sourced from reference TRBV7-9 and TRBJ1-3, is DTGVSQNPRHKITKRGQNVTFRCDPISEHNRLYWYRQTLGQGPEFLTYFQNEAQLEKSRLLSDRFSAERPKGSFSTLEIQRTEQGDSAMYLCASSSLEGAGNTIYFGEGSWLTVV.

V gene TRBV15 combines with J gene TRBJ2-1, with TRBD2 matching 7 bases. Germline CDR1 LNHNV, CDR2 YYDKDF (reference sequence). J gave up 6 bases and V 1 base, and 18 bases lay outside the gene matches. This CDR3 is built from 19 residues. CDR3: CATSRVLGGAIAGLNEQFF. CDR3 DNA: TGTGCCACCAGCAGAGTTCTGGGAGGTGCAATAGCGGGTCTCAATGAGCAGTTCTTC.

The chain recombines TRBV24-1 with TRBJ2-5, with 8 nucleotides matching TRBD1. The trim removed 4 bases at V and 4 bases at J, leaving 4 bases unmatched. The CDR3 loop spans 14 amino acids. Looked up from germline, CDR1 is KGHDR and CDR2 is SFDVKD. The CDR3 sequence is CATSDRTGGETQYF. DNA of the CDR3: TGTGCCACCAGTGACCGAACAGGGGGAGAGACCCAGTACTTC.

V is TRBV9 and J is TRBJ2-1; D tentatively fits TRBD1 or TRBD2 (5 bases each). CDR1 SGDLS and CDR2 YYNGEE come from the germline V gene. The CDR3 has 15 residues. V was shortened by 0 bases and J by 3 bases, with 10 bases between the two germline ends. This CDR3 reads CASSVGGSGYNEQFF. The CDR3 bases are TGTGCCAGCAGCGTAGGGGGGTCCGGCTACAATGAGCAGTTCTTC. The full variable domain, rest sourced from reference TRBV9 and TRBJ2-1, is DSGVTQTPKHLITATGQRVTLRCSPRSGDLSVYWYQQSLDQGLQFLIQYYNGEERAKGNILERFSAQQFPDLHSELNLSSLELGDSALYFCASSVGGSGYNEQFFGPGTRLTVL.

The rearrangement joins TRBV12-3 or TRBV12-4 to TRBJ2-3, with 9 nucleotides matching TRBD2. V lost 8 bases, J lost 7 bases, and 7 bases stayed unmatched. This CDR3 has 13 residues. This CDR3 is CASGAGGPYTQYF. The CDR3 bases are TGTGCCAGCGGCGCGGGAGGGCCGTATACGCAGTATTTT.

This clone has only one observation. The CDR3 sequence is CSASSGQENEKLFF. For the CDR3, the DNA is TGCAGTGCTAGTTCGGGACAGGAGAATGAAAAACTGTTTTTT. The chain carries TRBV20-1 and TRBJ1-4; 8 bases align to TRBD1. From germline, CDR1 is DFQATT and CDR2 SNEGSKA (reference sequence). The V gene end was trimmed by 3 bases and the J gene end by 5 bases; junction bases not matched to a gene: 5. There are 14 residues in the CDR3.

This sequence joins TRBV2 and TRBJ1-3; D uncertain. CDR1 is SNHLY, CDR2 FYNNEI, per germline. Trimming cost V 3 bases and J 6 bases, with 15 bases left between them. The CDR3 length is 15 residues. The CDR3 here is CASSDSRVFANTIYF. As DNA, the CDR3 is TGTGCCAGCAGTGATAGTAGGGTTTTTGCAAACACCATATATTTT.

The gene calls are TRBV4-1 and TRBJ2-5; D possibly corresponds to TRBD1 (6 bases). This CDR3 is 14 amino acids long. With 0 bases removed from V and 5 bases from J, the gap between germline ends came to 10 bases. CDR1 and CDR2 from the germline V gene are MGHRA and YSYEKL. CDR3: CASSQDLQGETQYF. For the CDR3, the DNA is TGCGCCAGCAGCCAAGATCTGCAGGGGGAGACCCAGTACTTC.

The chain couples TRBV11-2 to TRBJ2-3, with 11 positions matching TRBD2. The germline CDR1 and CDR2 sequences are SGHAT and FQNNGV. V lost 7 bases to trimming and J lost 1 base; unmatched junction nucleotides: 4. The CDR3 totals 15 residues. In DNA form, the CDR3 reads TGTGCCAGCACCCCGGGACTAGCGGGCACAGATACGCAGTATTTT. This codes for CASTPGLAGTDTQYF.

The chain links TRBV5-1 to TRBJ2-7; TRBD1 matches 7 bases. This CDR3 comprises 16 residues. Germline CDR1 is SGHRS and CDR2 is YFSETQ. The junction had 14 bases not matched to a gene; V was cut back by 4 bases and J by 4 bases. Here the CDR3 DNA reads TGCGCCAGCAGCGCGCAGCCTGCCGGGACAGCGTACGAGCAGTACTTC. Protein sequence: CASSAQPAGTAYEQYF.

The chain is built from TRBV6-2 or TRBV6-3 and TRBJ2-5; unclear D gene. Trimming removed 6 bases at V and 1 base at J, with 3 bases between. This CDR3 spans 11 amino acids. In germline, CDR1 is MNHEY, CDR2 SVGEGT. The CDR3 sequence: CASSPQETQYF. The CDR3 DNA is TGTGCCAGCAGCCCCCAAGAGACCCAGTACTTC.

The genes are TRBV29-1 and TRBJ2-7; D perhaps matches TRBD2 (6 bases). The CDR3 spans 13 residues. The germline CDR1 and CDR2 sequences are SQVTM and ANQGSEA. The V end was cut by 4 bases, the J end by 4 bases, with 14 bases between. The CDR3 coding sequence is TGCAGCGTTGGTCTTGGGACTTTTTACGAGCAGTACTTC. Amino acid sequence: CSVGLGTFYEQYF.

V and J are TRBV20-1 and TRBJ1-4; D is ambiguous. The CDR3 consists of 11 residues. V dropped 2 bases and J dropped 7 bases, with 5 bases sitting between them. CDR1 is DFQATT, CDR2 SNEGSKA, per germline (reference sequence). CDR3: CSARLGEKLFF. CDR3 bases: TGCAGTGCTAGACTGGGTGAAAAACTGTTTTTT.

The chain is built from TRBV19 and TRBJ1-1; D gene ambiguous. V shed 4 bases and J shed 2 bases, with 14 bases lying between them. Germline V gene sequence: CDR1 LNHDA, CDR2 SQIVND (reference sequence). The CDR3 has 15 residues. The CDR3 loop is CASSTQNGDNTEAFF. In DNA form, the CDR3 reads TGTGCCAGTAGTACCCAAAACGGCGACAACACTGAAGCTTTCTTT.

In this sample, this clone turned up a few times. The chain couples TRBV10-2 to TRBJ1-5; maybe TRBD1 (6 bases). V was clipped by 6 bases and J by 0 bases, with 9 bases between them. The germline CDR1 and CDR2 sequences are WSHSY and SAAADI. The CDR3 totals 14 residues. CDR3 nucleotide sequence: TGCGCCAGCAGAGGGGGGCATAGCAATCAGCCCCAGCATTTT. Its protein is CASRGGHSNQPQHF.

The rearrangement links TRBV27 to TRBJ2-3; 14 bases are shared with TRBD2. The CDR3 length is 16 residues. The trim removed 5 bases at V and 5 bases at J, leaving 6 bases unmatched. The germline V gene has CDR1 MNHEY and CDR2 SMNVEV (reference sequence). The CDR3 loop reads CASSPRLAGGKDTQYF. In DNA form, the CDR3 reads TGTGCCAGCAGTCCCCGACTAGCGGGGGGGAAAGATACGCAGTATTTT.

J is TRBJ1-1 and V is TRBV19; tentative D call: TRBD1 (6 bases). CDR1 and CDR2 (germline): LNHDA, SQIVND (reference sequence). The CDR3 spans 16 residues. The V end lost 7 bases, the J end lost 0 bases, and 18 bases lay between the germline ends. CDR3 sequence (DNA): TGTGCCAGTACCCAAGCTCTTGGGACACTGAACACTGAAGCTTTCTTT. This translates into CASTQALGTLNTEAFF.